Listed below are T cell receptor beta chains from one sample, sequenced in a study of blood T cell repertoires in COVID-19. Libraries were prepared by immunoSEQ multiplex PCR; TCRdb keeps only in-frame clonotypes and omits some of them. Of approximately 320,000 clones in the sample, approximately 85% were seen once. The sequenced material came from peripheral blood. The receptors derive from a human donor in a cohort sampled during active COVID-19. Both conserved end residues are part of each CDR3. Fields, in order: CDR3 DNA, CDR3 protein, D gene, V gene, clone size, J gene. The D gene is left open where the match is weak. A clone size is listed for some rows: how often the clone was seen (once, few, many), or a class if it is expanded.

CDR3 DNA: TGCGCCAGCAGCTTGTACCCCTTGGACGGGAGCGGTGAAGCTTTCTTT
CDR3 protein: CASSLYPLDGSGEAFF
D gene: .
V gene: TRBV5-1
clone size: .
J gene: TRBJ1-1

CDR3 DNA: TGTGCCAGCAGTAATACTGACACCTACGAGCAGTACTTC
CDR3 protein: CASSNTDTYEQYF
D gene: .
V gene: TRBV6-5
clone size: few
J gene: TRBJ2-7

CDR3 DNA: TGTGCCAGCAGCCTTCATGGGAGAGGGAACAATGAGCAGTTCTTC
CDR3 protein: CASSLHGRGNNEQFF
D gene: .
V gene: TRBV3-1/TRBV3-2
clone size: .
J gene: TRBJ2-1

CDR3 DNA: TGTGCCAGCAGCAAGGGACGGGCGGGAACCGGGGAGCTGTTTTTT
CDR3 protein: CASSKGRAGTGELFF
D gene: .
V gene: TRBV5-6
clone size: .
J gene: TRBJ2-2

CDR3 DNA: TGTGCCGTCACCACAGAACCTTCTTTCTATGGCTACACCTTC
CDR3 protein: CAVTTEPSFYGYTF
D gene: .
V gene: TRBV10-3
clone size: .
J gene: TRBJ1-2

CDR3 DNA: TGTGCCATCAGTGAGTCCGGGACAGGAGAAGCTTTCTTT
CDR3 protein: CAISESGTGEAFF
D gene: TRBD1
V gene: TRBV10-3
clone size: .
J gene: TRBJ1-1

CDR3 DNA: TGTGCCAGCAGCCCCCGGGACAACGCAGATACGCAGTATTTT
CDR3 protein: CASSPRDNADTQYF
D gene: .
V gene: TRBV11-3
clone size: .
J gene: TRBJ2-3

CDR3 DNA: TGTGCTAGTGGTCCCCTTGGCGCGGGGCAGCCCCAGCATTTT
CDR3 protein: CASGPLGAGQPQHF
D gene: .
V gene: TRBV12-5
clone size: .
J gene: TRBJ1-5

CDR3 DNA: TGTGCCATCAGTGAGACCCTAGGAAAGAGCGAGCAGTACTTC
CDR3 protein: CAISETLGKSEQYF
D gene: .
V gene: TRBV10-3
clone size: .
J gene: TRBJ2-7

CDR3 DNA: TGTGCCACATCGGGACAGGGATCGATTCAGTACTTC
CDR3 protein: CATSGQGSIQYF
D gene: TRBD1
V gene: TRBV24-1
clone size: .
J gene: TRBJ2-4

CDR3 DNA: TGCGCCAGCAGCTTGTCCCGGGACAGGGGCTACGAGCAGTACTTC
CDR3 protein: CASSLSRDRGYEQYF
D gene: TRBD1
V gene: TRBV5-1
clone size: .
J gene: TRBJ2-7

CDR3 DNA: TGTGCCATCAGTGAGTCGGGGGGGCGCGATACGCAGTATTTT
CDR3 protein: CAISESGGRDTQYF
D gene: .
V gene: TRBV10-3
clone size: once
J gene: TRBJ2-3

CDR3 DNA: TGTGCCAGTTTAGCATTCGGGGGAATGAACACTGAAGCTTTCTTT
CDR3 protein: CASLAFGGMNTEAFF
D gene: .
V gene: TRBV19
clone size: .
J gene: TRBJ1-1

CDR3 DNA: TGCGCCAGCAGTGAGGGGACAGGGAATTCACCCCTCCACTTT
CDR3 protein: CASSEGTGNSPLHF
D gene: TRBD1
V gene: TRBV10-2
clone size: .
J gene: TRBJ1-6

CDR3 DNA: TGTGCCAGCAGCCCGGACAGAAAAGAGACCCAGTACTTC
CDR3 protein: CASSPDRKETQYF
D gene: .
V gene: TRBV21-1
clone size: once
J gene: TRBJ2-5

CDR3 DNA: TGCGCCAGCAGCCAAGACGGGGGGGAGCAGTTCTTC
CDR3 protein: CASSQDGGEQFF
D gene: TRBD2
V gene: TRBV4-1
clone size: .
J gene: TRBJ2-1

CDR3 DNA: TGCGCCAGCAGCCAAGATACGGGGGGGGATAATGAAAAACTGTTTTTT
CDR3 protein: CASSQDTGGDNEKLFF
D gene: .
V gene: TRBV4-1
clone size: .
J gene: TRBJ1-4

CDR3 DNA: TGTGCCAGCAGTTTGGGACAGGGTGAGACCCAGTACTTC
CDR3 protein: CASSLGQGETQYF
D gene: TRBD1
V gene: TRBV12-3/TRBV12-4
clone size: .
J gene: TRBJ2-5

CDR3 DNA: TGTGCCACCAGTGATCATACGGGGGGGCCCCCCTACAATGAGCAGTTCTTC
CDR3 protein: CATSDHTGGPPYNEQFF
D gene: TRBD2
V gene: TRBV24-1
clone size: .
J gene: TRBJ2-1

CDR3 DNA: TGTGCCAGCAGCTTCAGGGCTGGGACAGATACGCAGTATTTT
CDR3 protein: CASSFRAGTDTQYF
D gene: .
V gene: TRBV7-9
clone size: .
J gene: TRBJ2-3

CDR3 DNA: TGTGCCAGCAGCAAGAGGCAGGGTGACAATCAGCCCCAGCATTTT
CDR3 protein: CASSKRQGDNQPQHF
D gene: .
V gene: TRBV2
clone size: .
J gene: TRBJ1-5

CDR3 DNA: TGTGCCAGTAGTATAGAGCGGGGGGCTGCCCGGCAGAGCGGGGAGCTGTTTTTT
CDR3 protein: CASSIERGAARQSGELFF
D gene: TRBD2
V gene: TRBV19
clone size: .
J gene: TRBJ2-2

CDR3 DNA: TGTGCCATCAGTGAGCCTGCGGGGGGCCCCGACGAGCAGTACTTC
CDR3 protein: CAISEPAGGPDEQYF
D gene: TRBD2
V gene: TRBV10-3
clone size: .
J gene: TRBJ2-7

CDR3 DNA: TGTGCCACCAGTGATTACAGGGCCGGTCAGCCCCAGCATTTT
CDR3 protein: CATSDYRAGQPQHF
D gene: .
V gene: TRBV24-1
clone size: .
J gene: TRBJ1-5

CDR3 DNA: TGTGCCATCAGTGAGACCACAGGGCGTAGCAATCAGCCCCAGCATTTT
CDR3 protein: CAISETTGRSNQPQHF
D gene: .
V gene: TRBV10-3
clone size: .
J gene: TRBJ1-5

CDR3 DNA: TGTGCCAGCAGCCTAGACAGGCGTTATGGCTACACCTTC
CDR3 protein: CASSLDRRYGYTF
D gene: .
V gene: TRBV7-2
clone size: few
J gene: TRBJ1-2

CDR3 DNA: TGTGCCACCATGGGGGCCTTGGACACCGGGGAGCTGTTTTTT
CDR3 protein: CATMGALDTGELFF
D gene: .
V gene: TRBV24-1
clone size: once
J gene: TRBJ2-2

CDR3 DNA: TGTGCCAGCCTACCAGTGGGGCGGGGGGGCCCTGAGCAGTTCTTC
CDR3 protein: CASLPVGRGGPEQFF
D gene: TRBD2
V gene: TRBV18
clone size: .
J gene: TRBJ2-1

CDR3 DNA: TGTGCCAGCAGTGGCTGGACAGGGGGGAGGCCAGGCCTCCCAAACTATGGCTACACCTTC
CDR3 protein: CASSGWTGGRPGLPNYGYTF
D gene: TRBD1
V gene: TRBV6-1
clone size: .
J gene: TRBJ1-2

CDR3 DNA: TGTGCCAGTTCTCCGGACCCCGGGACTTATAATTCACCCCTCCACTTT
CDR3 protein: CASSPDPGTYNSPLHF
D gene: .
V gene: TRBV6-4
clone size: few
J gene: TRBJ1-6

CDR3 DNA: TGTGCCAGCAGCTTGGGGGTAGCGGGGGCCCCCACAGATACGCAGTATTTT
CDR3 protein: CASSLGVAGAPTDTQYF
D gene: TRBD2
V gene: TRBV5-8
clone size: .
J gene: TRBJ2-3

CDR3 DNA: TGTGCCAGTAGTATCAAGCGGACAGGGAGTCAGCCCCAGCATTTT
CDR3 protein: CASSIKRTGSQPQHF
D gene: TRBD1
V gene: TRBV19
clone size: .
J gene: TRBJ1-5

CDR3 DNA: TGTGCCACCAGCAGAGATTACAGGACAACAGGCTCCTTGTTGGGCCTTATCAATCAGCCCCAGCATTTT
CDR3 protein: CATSRDYRTTGSLLGLINQPQHF
D gene: .
V gene: TRBV15
clone size: .
J gene: TRBJ1-5

CDR3 DNA: TGTGCCAGCAGCTTAGCTGGGACTATCACAGATACGCAGTATTTT
CDR3 protein: CASSLAGTITDTQYF
D gene: TRBD2
V gene: TRBV7-2
clone size: .
J gene: TRBJ2-3

CDR3 DNA: TGTGCTAGTGTTCACCGTTTGAGGCCTACTTCAGCAGATACGCAGTATTTT
CDR3 protein: CASVHRLRPTSADTQYF
D gene: .
V gene: TRBV12-5
clone size: .
J gene: TRBJ2-3

CDR3 DNA: TGTGCCAGCAGACCTGGGCGAGATAGCAATCAGCCCCAGCATTTT
CDR3 protein: CASRPGRDSNQPQHF
D gene: .
V gene: TRBV2
clone size: .
J gene: TRBJ1-5

CDR3 DNA: TGTGCCACCAGTGATCCCAGGGGAAATCAGCCCCAGCATTTT
CDR3 protein: CATSDPRGNQPQHF
D gene: .
V gene: TRBV24-1
clone size: .
J gene: TRBJ1-5

CDR3 DNA: TGTGCCAGCAGCTTAGACGACAGGACCTCCTACGAGCAGTACTTC
CDR3 protein: CASSLDDRTSYEQYF
D gene: .
V gene: TRBV11-2
clone size: .
J gene: TRBJ2-7

CDR3 DNA: TGTGCCAGCAGGATAGAACTCCAAGAGACCCAGTACTTC
CDR3 protein: CASRIELQETQYF
D gene: .
V gene: TRBV7-9
clone size: .
J gene: TRBJ2-5

CDR3 DNA: TGTGCCACCAGTGACCAAGGGGAATCACCCACCGGGGAGCTGTTTTTT
CDR3 protein: CATSDQGESPTGELFF
D gene: .
V gene: TRBV24-1
clone size: .
J gene: TRBJ2-2

CDR3 DNA: TGTGCCAGCAGCTCCAGACCGTTTAGCAGCGAGCAGTACTTC
CDR3 protein: CASSSRPFSSEQYF
D gene: .
V gene: TRBV7-2
clone size: .
J gene: TRBJ2-7

CDR3 DNA: TGCGCCAGCAGTGAGTCGCCCCAGGGGGACACACAGTACTTC
CDR3 protein: CASSESPQGDTQYF
D gene: TRBD1
V gene: TRBV10-1
clone size: .
J gene: TRBJ2-7

CDR3 DNA: TGTGCCAGTAGAGACAGCATGAACACTGAAGCTTTCTTT
CDR3 protein: CASRDSMNTEAFF
D gene: .
V gene: TRBV19
clone size: .
J gene: TRBJ1-1

CDR3 DNA: TGCGCCAGCAGCTCAGGACAGTCCATGACCACTGAAGCTTTCTTT
CDR3 protein: CASSSGQSMTTEAFF
D gene: .
V gene: TRBV5-1
clone size: .
J gene: TRBJ1-1

CDR3 DNA: TGTGCCAGTAGTTTGAGAGGGAGGGGGGGATATCAGCCCCAGCATTTT
CDR3 protein: CASSLRGRGGYQPQHF
D gene: .
V gene: TRBV19
clone size: few
J gene: TRBJ1-5

CDR3 DNA: TGTGCCAGCAGTTCCAGGGGCTACGAGCAGTACTTC
CDR3 protein: CASSSRGYEQYF
D gene: .
V gene: TRBV6-5
clone size: .
J gene: TRBJ2-7

CDR3 DNA: TGTGCCAGCAGTTTGCGCCGGGGGGGCAATGAGCAGTTCTTC
CDR3 protein: CASSLRRGGNEQFF
D gene: TRBD2
V gene: TRBV6-2/TRBV6-3
clone size: .
J gene: TRBJ2-1